This T cell receptor beta chain was documented in a study of cytomegalovirus exposure and HLA in healthy donors. Findings of the study overall: An analysis was carried out later, and it reportedly showed fewer N-insertions in an Asian-associated ancestry cluster than the roughly 670-donor mean. TCR beta sequences reportedly predicted the HLA-A and HLA-B alleles of most subjects accurately.

This clone appeared a single time. No antigen is known for it. CDR1 and CDR2 from the germline V gene are LNHNV and YYDKDF (reference sequence). There are 13 residues in the CDR3. V was pared by 3 bases and J by 2 bases, with 8 bases between. With 60 Vbeta and 13 Jbeta primers, the PCR was carried out. Per the original data handling: About 80 million unique TCR beta chains, roughly 11 million of them shared, were counted by a later analysis. TCRdb's table, derived via immunoSEQ multiplex PCR, lists solely in-frame clones and lacks some. V, J and clone size were drawn from that table, and D and trimming were deduced from the DNA. The sample shows about 150,000 clones, roughly 85% of them seen only once.

What was sequenced was PBMCs. The sequence was obtained from a woman in her 30s in good health and CMV-seronegative. The chain joins TRBV15 to TRBJ2-7; tentative D call: TRBD2 (5 bases). This CDR3 is CATSRDWAYEQYF. Written as DNA, the CDR3 is TGTGCCACCAGCAGGGACTGGGCCTACGAGCAGTACTTC.